A single sample is the source of the 24 T cell receptor beta chains below, sequenced in a study of technical replicates of blood from several donors. Here immunoSEQ multiplex PCR was the method, and the copy in TCRdb shows in-frame clones only, minus some. The table lists approximately 59,000 clones, approximately 83% of them singletons, with roughly 5% in the top ten. Source material: PBMCs. The receptor source for this set is a human donor in good health. Some clones in this sample may be carry-over from other donors' samples.

The J gene is TRBJ1-3, the V gene TRBV6-5; 7 positions agree with TRBD1. V shed 0 bases, J shed 4 bases, and the junction held 3 bases outside the gene matches. The CDR3 is made up of 15 amino acids. Germline lookup yields CDR1 MNHEY and CDR2 SVGAGI. The CDR3 coding sequence is TGTGCCAGCAGTTACTCGACAGGGTTGGGAAACACCATATATTTT. This gives the protein CASSYSTGLGNTIYF.

The genes are TRBV7-6 and TRBJ2-7; a weak D match, TRBD1 (6 bases). This CDR3 has 15 residues. Trimming left V 3 bases short and J 6 bases short, with 18 bases between. The germline V gene encodes CDR1 SGHVS and CDR2 FNYEAQ. The CDR3 DNA follows: TGTGCCAGCAGCTTGTTAACAAGAGGACAGTCCGAGCAGTACTTC. This encodes CASSLLTRGQSEQYF.

This clone turned up a few times. The V call is TRBV7-3, the J call TRBJ1-1; no definite D call. Germline V gene sequence: CDR1 SGHTA, CDR2 FQGTGA. The CDR3 is 13 amino acids. V lost 2 bases to trimming and J lost 3 bases, with 7 bases between them. The CDR3 nucleotides read TGTGCCAGCAGCTTAGCGGCACACACTGAAGCTTTCTTT. Its translation is CASSLAAHTEAFF.

The chain is built from TRBV2 and TRBJ2-7; 7 nucleotides line up with TRBD1. The V segment lost 6 bases and the J segment 3 bases; nucleotides outside the gene matches: 5. Germline CDR1 is SNHLY and CDR2 is FYNNEI. CDR3 length: 13 residues. CDR3 residues: CASSTQGNYEQYF. CDR3 in DNA: TGTGCCAGCAGCACACAGGGGAACTACGAGCAGTACTTC.

The sample holds one count of this clone. The gene calls are TRBV9 and TRBJ1-1, with D maybe TRBD1 (5 bases). The CDR3 contains 15 residues. CDR1 and CDR2 (germline): SGDLS, YYNGEE. Trimming took 0 bases from V and 4 from J, leaving 13 bases between them. The CDR3 DNA reads as TGTGCCAGCAGCGTAGCTTCTGGGCAGGGCACTGAAGCTTTCTTT. Encoded protein: CASSVASGQGTEAFF.

This sequence joins TRBV28 and TRBJ2-7, with D possibly TRBD1 on 6 matching bases. This CDR3 spans 12 amino acids. Trimming took 4 bases from V and 5 from J, leaving 9 bases between them. Germline V CDR1 and CDR2: MDHEN, SYDVKM. As DNA, the CDR3 is TGTGCCAGCAGTTCAGGGGTCCACGAGCAGTACTTC. It codes for CASSSGVHEQYF.

This sequence joins TRBV18 and TRBJ2-1, with TRBD2 as a possible D gene (5 bases). Between the trimmed V and J ends, which lost 8 bases and 5 bases, there was a span of 16 bases. From germline, CDR1 is KGHSH and CDR2 LQKENI. CDR3 length equals 14 residues. Here the CDR3 reads CASTTYLAHNEQFF. CDR3 bases: TGTGCCAGCACTACATACCTAGCCCACAATGAGCAGTTCTTC.

The chain employs TRBV6-1 and TRBJ2-1; the D is unclear. V lost 4 bases and J 2 bases, leaving 9 bases between the germline ends. This CDR3 spans 14 amino acids. CDR1 is MNHNS and CDR2 is SASEGT in the germline V gene. As DNA, the CDR3 is TGTGCCAGCAGTGGAAGCTTAGCCTACAATGAGCAGTTCTTC. Its translation is CASSGSLAYNEQFF.

The rearrangement links TRBV6-5 to TRBJ2-5, with 9 bases that match TRBD2. Germline lookup yields CDR1 MNHEY and CDR2 SVGAGI. This CDR3 has 16 residues. The trim removed 0 bases at V and 6 bases at J, leaving 8 bases unmatched. Here the CDR3 DNA reads TGTGCCAGCAGTTACTCTGGGAGCGGGGGGATGAAGACCCAGTACTTC. This gives the protein CASSYSGSGGMKTQYF.

The CDR3 is CASSLSYGTQYF. The CDR3 region has the DNA TGTGCCAGCAGCTTATCCTATGGGACCCAGTACTTC. V gene TRBV7-8 combines with J gene TRBJ2-5; D remains ambiguous. This CDR3 spans 12 amino acids. Germline CDR1 is SGHVS and CDR2 is FQNEAQ. V lost 2 bases and J 7 bases, leaving 8 bases between the germline ends.

The rearrangement joins TRBV7-9 to TRBJ2-3; no clear D gene. Trimming shortened V by 3 bases and J by 5 bases, and 12 bases separated the two germline ends. Per germline, CDR1 SEHNR and CDR2 FQNEAQ (reference sequence). The CDR3 extends over 14 amino acids. The DNA of the CDR3 is TGTGCCAGCAGCTTGGGCCTGGCCCAAGATACGCAGTATTTT. It codes for CASSLGLAQDTQYF. The complete variable domain, with remaining parts taken from reference TRBV7-9 and TRBJ2-3, reads DTGVSQNPRHKITKRGQNVTFRCDPISEHNRLYWYRQTLGQGPEFLTYFQNEAQLEKSRLLSDRFSAERPKGSFSTLEIQRTEQGDSAMYLCASSLGLAQDTQYFGPGTRLTVL.

V usage is TRBV11-2 and J usage is TRBJ2-7, with TRBD2 identical over 10 bases. Germline CDR1 is SGHAT and CDR2 is FQNNGV. The V and J ends lost 2 bases and 3 bases, in that order; junction bases with no gene match: 1. The CDR3 extends over 14 amino acids. CDR3 sequence reads: CASSLLAGDYEQYF. CDR3 in DNA: TGTGCCAGCAGCTTACTAGCGGGGGACTACGAGCAGTACTTC.

This chain connects TRBV6-6 to TRBJ2-1; 8 bases match TRBD2. The CDR3 covers 15 residues. V trimming: 2 bases; J trimming: 2 bases; junction bases outside the gene matches: 2. Germline assignment: CDR1 MNHNY and CDR2 SVGAGI (reference sequence). The CDR3 reads CASSYKAGAYNEQFF. DNA of the CDR3: TGTGCCAGCAGTTACAAAGCGGGAGCCTACAATGAGCAGTTCTTC.

The chain uses TRBV29-1 and TRBJ2-3, with TRBD2 matching 13 bases. CDR3 length: 15 residues. Trimming at V came to 3 bases and at J to 3 bases, leaving 3 bases not matched to a gene. Looked up from germline, CDR1 is SQVTM and CDR2 is ANQGSEA. In nucleotides, the CDR3 is TGCAGCGTTGACGGACTAGCGGGGGCAACAGATACGCAGTATTTT. This gives the protein CSVDGLAGATDTQYF.

This rearrangement joins TRBV7-9 to TRBJ1-3; D is perhaps TRBD1 (5 bases). The germline CDR1 and CDR2 sequences are SEHNR and FQNEAQ (reference sequence). V lost 3 bases and J lost 0, with 6 bases in between. The CDR3 is 14 residues long. The CDR3 spells CASSFQGSGNTIYF. Written as DNA, the CDR3 is TGTGCCAGCAGCTTCCAGGGCTCTGGAAACACCATATATTTT.

The rearrangement links TRBV9 to TRBJ1-1, with TRBD1 matching over 10 bases. Per the germline V gene, CDR1 is SGDLS and CDR2 is YYNGEE. V shed 2 bases and J 4 bases; nucleotides not matched to a gene: 2. The CDR3 covers 14 residues. The chain's CDR3 is CASSVRTGGTEAFF. The DNA for the CDR3 is TGTGCCAGCAGCGTGCGGACAGGGGGCACTGAAGCTTTCTTT.

The V call is TRBV19, the J call TRBJ1-2, with 9 bases that match TRBD1. The CDR3 extends over 14 amino acids. CDR1 is LNHDA and CDR2 is SQIVND in the germline V gene (reference sequence). Trimming removed 8 bases from V and 8 bases from J; junction bases left unmatched: 12. The CDR3 DNA reads TGTGCCAGTTCTAACGGACAGGGGATTAGGGGCTACACCTTC. Translation gives CASSNGQGIRGYTF.

The chain has TRBV7-2 and TRBJ1-1, with TRBD1 matching over 7 bases. Germline CDR1 and CDR2: SGHTA and FQGNSA. Trimming removed 9 bases from V and 1 base from J; junction bases left unmatched: 5. The CDR3 length is 13 residues. CDR3 nucleotides: TGTGCCAGTGCGGGACAGCCGAACACTGAAGCTTTCTTT. Encoded protein: CASAGQPNTEAFF.

This clone was recorded many times. This rearrangement joins TRBV6-1 to TRBJ2-2, with a weak D call TRBD2 (6 bases). CDR1 MNHNS and CDR2 SASEGT come from the germline V gene. The V and J ends lost 6 bases and 3 bases respectively, with 11 bases between them. CDR3 length: 14 residues. The CDR3 bases are TGTGCCAGCAGCGGCGGGGACCACACCGGGGAGCTGTTTTTT. Translating it yields CASSGGDHTGELFF.

In nucleotides, the CDR3 is TGTGCCAGCAGCCTACCTGAGTTGGGGGCTGGTGGCTACACCTTC. This gives the protein CASSLPELGAGGYTF. The chain is built from TRBV28 and TRBJ1-2; tentatively, D is TRBD1 (6 bases). CDR3 length: 15 residues. Between the trimmed V and J ends, which lost 6 bases and 7 bases, there was a span of 21 bases. CDR1 and CDR2 from the germline V gene are MDHEN and SYDVKM.

As DNA, the CDR3 is TGTGCCAGCAGTTTATTAGTCCTAGCGGGAGACGGGGAGCAGTTCTTC. It translates to CASSLLVLAGDGEQFF. The chain couples TRBV27 to TRBJ2-1; 10 bases map to TRBD2. Germline V gene lookup returns CDR1 MNHEY and CDR2 SMNVEV (reference sequence). The CDR3 extends over 16 amino acids. V trimming: 1 base; J trimming: 10 bases; junction bases outside the gene matches: 10.

This chain connects TRBV28 to TRBJ2-7, with 7 nucleotides matching TRBD1. Trimming at V came to 3 bases and at J to 4 bases, leaving 12 bases not matched to a gene. The CDR3 sequence is 16 residues long. Germline CDR1 is MDHEN and CDR2 is SYDVKM. The CDR3 DNA reads as TGTGCCAGCAGTTTTACTCACGACAGGGTCAATTACGAGCAGTACTTC. It is translated as CASSFTHDRVNYEQYF. The full variable domain, rest sourced from reference TRBV28 and TRBJ2-7, is DVKVTQSSRYLVKRTGEKVFLECVQDMDHENMFWYRQDPGLGLRLIYFSYDVKMKEKGDIPEGYSVSREKKERFSLILESASTNQTSMYLCASSFTHDRVNYEQYFGPGTRLTVT.

Of note for this clone: Other DNA variants within this sample encode the same CDR3. The chain links TRBV4-3 to TRBJ1-3; a weak D match, TRBD1 (5 bases). Germline V gene data show CDR1 as LGHNA and CDR2 as YSLEER. Trimming took 0 bases from V and 4 from J, leaving 10 bases between them. This CDR3 has 15 residues. The CDR3 DNA reads TGCGCCAGCAGCCAAGAGCGGGGCTCGGGAAACACCATATATTTT. Protein sequence: CASSQERGSGNTIYF.

The rearrangement links TRBV21-1 to TRBJ2-5; TRBD2, the table's D call, was not compared with the DNA. TRBV21-1 is flagged as a pseudogene. The CDR3 covers 16 residues. The CDR3 is CASSKVPSTSWETQYF. As DNA, the CDR3 is TGTGCCAGCAGCAAAGTCCCCTCCACTAGCTGGGAGACCCAGTACTTC.